This T cell receptor (beta chain) is drawn from a study of cytotoxic CD8 clonotypes in ibrutinib-treated CLL (dated by TCRdb to the early 2020s). Regarding the study in general: The cohort included roughly 15 treatment-naive and about a dozen relapsed/refractory patients; around 17 were IGHV unmutated. Responses were partial in approximately 24 patients and complete in 2; after median about 63 months follow-up, roughly 14 stayed in remission and about twelve progressed. The response samples were drawn at a median of approximately twelve months into treatment, with a range of roughly 6 to 36 months. On average, each sample yielded roughly 250,000 productive templates and around 98,000 productive rearrangements. Of the 70 to 100 people in the trial, about two dozen had longitudinal samples available. Cryopreserved peripheral blood mononuclear cells were collected before treatment, at response, and at either disease progression or sustained remission. Every sample from remission and from progressive disease was obtained while the patients were still on ibrutinib. General findings and caveats noted by the study authors: Clonality rose at ibrutinib response, remained stable during sustained remission, and dropped back toward baseline at progression. Public clonotypes were found to be uncommon and were observed to contract or remain stable during treatment; the increase in clonality was shown to reflect expansion of private clonotypes at ibrutinib response. Sampling times were not matched between patients in sustained remission and patients whose disease was progressing, and lymph node repertoires were not examined. Baseline clonality was found to be higher than that of age-matched healthy donors and was strongly correlated with circulating CD8+ T-cell counts.

CDR1 and CDR2, per the germline V gene, are LGHNA and YSLEER. Spanning cysteine to phenylalanine, the CDR3 consists of 16 amino acids. Just the 48-base CDR3 DNA is kept, in frame starting at base 1. V and J are trimmed by 4 bases and 3 bases, and the gene matches miss 7 bases of the junction. With respect to this clone: Its recognized antigen is unknown. No much larger clone exists at a distance of one base, and base qualities are not known.

Each clonotype received, on average, about 10x coverage in deep resolution sequencing performed on a MiSeq, where the target depth lay between 1 in 1 million and 1 in 200,000 T cells. TCR beta libraries were generated with the immunoSEQ hsTCRB Kit. Per the source publication's procedure: Data were analyzed with ImmunoSEQ Data Assistant and ImmunoSEQ Analyzer, with V, D and J genes assigned per IMGT definitions. Clonality, with values ranging from 0 to 1, was calculated as one minus the normalized Shannon entropy of productive rearrangement frequencies. Public clonotype analysis was restricted to overrepresented clonotypes comprising at least 0.05% of each patient's repertoire. Approximately 13 age-matched healthy donor repertoires from immuneACCESS served as clonality controls. TCRdb holds this immuneACCESS table with in-frame rearrangements only. Some clones are missing; in checked studies, unresolved V genes explain under half, and the rest has no known cause. That table is the source of V, J and clone size, and D and trimming were worked out from the DNA. The sample profile shows 160,000 or so clones; about four fifths of them were found once. The top ten hold roughly 2% of the sample.

What this sample's time point label stands for: 12 months on ibrutinib. For TCR beta library preparation, roughly 2 micrograms of genomic DNA were extracted from the cryopreserved PBMCs. Longitudinal blood samples from CLL patients on ibrutinib monotherapy were analyzed using high-throughput TCR beta sequencing. Patients were enrolled in a phase 2 open-label single-center ibrutinib monotherapy trial. Recombination linked TRBV4-3 to TRBJ2-1, with 9 middle bases fitting TRBD2. The sample here was PBMCs, taken after 12 months of ibrutinib treatment. The receptor comes from a human donor with chronic lymphocytic leukemia. At the DNA level, the sequence is TGCGCCAGCAGCCGAGCCGGGACTAGCAACTACAATGAGCAGTTCTTC. It is translated as CASSRAGTSNYNEQFF.